The next 25 T cell receptor beta chains were all read from a single sample in a study of shared clonotypes between healthy human individuals. Repertoires were generated with immunoSEQ multiplex PCR, while TCRdb's copy carries only in-frame clones and drops some. This repertoire shows 1.4 million to 1.5 million clones, roughly 97% found once; its top ten account for more than 0.9%. Sequences were obtained from naive CD4+ T cells sorted from blood. Subset defined: CD45RA+ positively selected. These receptors were taken from a man between 25 and 39 years old in good health.

The J gene is TRBJ2-7, the V gene TRBV11-2; unclear D gene. V lost 3 bases to trimming and J lost 0 bases, with 12 bases between them. Germline CDR1 and CDR2: SGHAT and FQNNGV. The CDR3 contains 15 residues. CDR3 sequence: CASSFFSLSSYEQYF. The CDR3 coding sequence is TGTGCCAGCAGCTTTTTTTCACTGAGCTCCTACGAGCAGTACTTC.

CDR3 in amino acids: CASSITPLAGIYEQYF. In DNA form, the CDR3 reads TGTGCCAGCAGCATCACCCCCCTAGCGGGGATTTACGAGCAGTACTTC. The rearrangement joins TRBV7-2 to TRBJ2-7, with TRBD2 identical over 9 bases. The germline V gene encodes CDR1 SGHTA and CDR2 FQGNSA. The CDR3 totals 16 residues. After removal of 5 bases from V and 4 bases from J, the junction contained 12 bases not matched to a gene. The full variable domain, in which reference TRBV7-2 and TRBJ2-7 provide the parts outside the CDR3, is GAGVSQSPSNKVTEKGKDVELRCDPISGHTALYWYRQSLGQGLEFLIYFQGNSAPDKSGLPSDRFSAERTGGSVSTLTIQRTQQEDSAVYLCASSITPLAGIYEQYFGPGTRLTVT.

The chain carries TRBV28 and TRBJ2-7; TRBD2 aligns across 9 bases. The V gene's germline CDR1 is MDHEN and CDR2 SYDVKM. Germline trimming cut 6 bases from V and 5 bases from J; bases unmatched to any gene: 11. This CDR3 has 15 residues. The CDR3 region has the DNA TGTGCCAGCAGCTCCGTAGCGGGAGATTTTAACGAGCAGTACTTC. As protein: CASSSVAGDFNEQYF.

This chain connects TRBV7-6 to TRBJ1-5; D ambiguous. The V end was cut by 0 bases, the J end by 4 bases, with 10 bases between. The germline V gene has CDR1 SGHVS and CDR2 FNYEAQ. There are 15 residues in the CDR3. The CDR3 loop reads CASSLASNLNQPQHF. The CDR3 coding sequence is TGTGCCAGCAGCTTAGCGTCTAACCTTAATCAGCCCCAGCATTTT. The whole variable domain, filled in from reference TRBV7-6 and TRBJ1-5, reads GAGVSQSPRYKVTKRGQDVALRCDPISGHVSLYWYRQALGQGPEFLTYFNYEAQQDKSGLPNDRFSAERPEGSISTLTIQRTEQRDSAMYRCASSLASNLNQPQHFGDGTRLSIL.

The rearrangement uses TRBV28 and TRBJ2-3; D gene uncertain. This CDR3 is 12 amino acids long. The V end was cut by 2 bases, the J end by 8 bases, with 8 bases between. In germline, CDR1 is MDHEN, CDR2 SYDVKM. The CDR3, as DNA: TGTGCCAGCAGTTTAAGGGTGCCTACGCAGTATTTT. It yields the protein CASSLRVPTQYF.

The chain uses TRBV28 and TRBJ2-3; perhaps TRBD1 as D (5 bases). This CDR3 contains 12 residues. In germline, CDR1 is MDHEN, CDR2 SYDVKM. The V end lost 9 bases, the J end lost 4 bases, and 11 bases lay between the germline ends. The CDR3 region has the DNA TGTGCCAGTGGCTCAGGGTCAGATACGCAGTATTTT. Protein sequence: CASGSGSDTQYF.

A remark on this clone: One end of the junction varies from germline; a read error may be responsible. CDR3 DNA sequence: TGTGCTAGCAGCCCCAGGTTTAGCGGGAGACAAGAGACCCAGTACTTC. It specifies CASSPRFSGRQETQYF. The chain recombines TRBV7-7 with TRBJ2-5, with 9 bases fitting TRBD2. The CDR3 length is 16 residues. Germline assignment: CDR1 SSHAT and CDR2 FNYEAQ (reference sequence).

The chain recombines TRBV9 with TRBJ2-1, with TRBD2 matching 7 bases. The J segment lost 4 bases and the V segment lost 2 bases, leaving 6 bases of the junction unmatched. This CDR3 contains 15 residues. From germline, CDR1 is SGDLS and CDR2 YYNGEE. In DNA, the CDR3 is TGTGCCAGCAGCGTCGGCGGGGGAAATTACAATGAGCAGTTCTTC. Protein: CASSVGGGNYNEQFF.

This rearrangement joins TRBV7-8 to TRBJ2-2; D may be TRBD1 (5 bases). Germline lookup yields CDR1 SGHVS and CDR2 FQNEAQ. V was clipped by 7 bases and J by 1 base, with 10 bases between them. The CDR3 extends over 14 amino acids. CDR3 loop: CASIQGQNTGELFF. CDR3 in DNA: TGTGCCAGCATCCAAGGACAGAACACCGGGGAGCTGTTTTTT.

The chain's CDR3 is CSVDGGSTDTQYF. CDR3 nucleotide sequence: TGCAGCGTTGATGGCGGTAGCACAGATACGCAGTATTTT. The chain employs TRBV29-1 and TRBJ2-3; D uncertain. The germline V gene encodes CDR1 SQVTM and CDR2 ANQGSEA. The CDR3 is 13 residues long. V was trimmed by 3 bases and J by 0 bases, leaving 7 bases between them.

The V gene is TRBV6-5, the J gene TRBJ2-3; D assignment may be TRBD1 or TRBD2 (5 bases each). Per the germline V gene, CDR1 is MNHEY and CDR2 is SVGAGI. The CDR3 is 15 amino acids. V lost 6 bases to trimming and J lost 5 bases, with 18 bases between them. This chain's CDR3 is CASSYLKGSIDTQYF. CDR3 coding DNA: TGTGCCAGCAGCTACCTTAAGGGGAGTATAGATACGCAGTATTTT.

This clone was seen once. The chain employs TRBV18 and TRBJ2-1; 12 positions match TRBD2. The germline V gene encodes CDR1 KGHSH and CDR2 LQKENI. The CDR3 sequence is 17 residues long. V was pared by 6 bases and J by 2 bases, with 8 bases of the junction left unmatched. The chain's CDR3 is CASSAVLAGGTYNEQFF. The DNA of the CDR3 is TGTGCCAGCTCGGCCGTTCTAGCGGGAGGGACCTACAATGAGCAGTTCTTC.

J is TRBJ1-4 and V is TRBV5-1; 8 nucleotides line up with TRBD1. Germline CDR1 reads SGHRS; CDR2 reads YFSETQ. J lost 7 bases, V lost 0 bases, and 2 bases had no gene match. This CDR3 comprises 14 residues. CDR3 sequence reads: CASSLGGTGEKLFF. The CDR3 DNA follows: TGCGCCAGCAGCTTGGGAGGGACAGGTGAAAAACTGTTTTTT.

CDR3 bases: TGCGCCAGCAGAACCGGGACTAGCGGTTCCTACGAGCAGTACTTC. Translated, it gives CASRTGTSGSYEQYF. The chain recombines TRBV5-1 with TRBJ2-7, with TRBD2 matching 11 bases. J gave up 1 base and V 5 bases, and 5 bases lay outside the gene matches. Germline assignment: CDR1 SGHRS and CDR2 YFSETQ. This CDR3 has 15 residues.

This clone was observed a single time. The chain recombines TRBV5-8 with TRBJ1-4, with TRBD1 identical over 8 bases. The trim removed 4 bases at V and 7 bases at J, leaving 6 bases unmatched. Germline V gives CDR1 SGHTS, CDR2 YDEGEE. This CDR3 has 14 residues. The CDR3 spells CASSGGTGFEKLFF. CDR3 nucleotides: TGTGCCAGCAGCGGTGGGACAGGATTTGAAAAACTGTTTTTT.

This chain links TRBV25-1 with TRBJ1-2; 7 bases match TRBD1. Per the germline V gene, CDR1 is MGHDK and CDR2 is SYGVNS. Trimming removed 7 bases from V and 3 bases from J; junction bases left unmatched: 11. CDR3 length: 15 residues. The CDR3, as DNA: TGTGCCAGCAATCGACAGGGCGGGCCGGACTATGGCTACACCTTC. This encodes CASNRQGGPDYGYTF.

The chain links TRBV7-2 to TRBJ2-3; TRBD2 might be the D (6 bases). Germline assignment: CDR1 SGHTA and CDR2 FQGNSA. Trimming took off 2 bases at V and 0 bases at J, with 12 bases between the two ends. The CDR3 has 16 residues. The CDR3 reads CASSLNRRASTDTQYF. The CDR3 bases are TGTGCCAGCAGCTTAAACAGGAGGGCTAGCACAGATACGCAGTATTTT.

This chain joins TRBV11-2 and TRBJ2-4; no reliable D call. Trimming removed 1 base at V and 7 bases at J, with 8 bases between. This CDR3 comprises 13 residues. Germline values: CDR1 SGHAT, CDR2 FQNNGV. The CDR3 is CASSLVGLNIQYF. The CDR3, as DNA: TGTGCCAGCAGCTTAGTGGGATTGAACATTCAGTACTTC.

This chain joins TRBV9 and TRBJ2-3; D gene ambiguous. The CDR3 runs to 14 residues. Trimming removed 0 bases at V and 2 bases at J, with 7 bases between. Looked up from germline, CDR1 is SGDLS and CDR2 is YYNGEE. The DNA for the CDR3 is TGTGCCAGCAGCGTAGTAACGAACACAGATACGCAGTATTTT. Its protein product is CASSVVTNTDTQYF.

The V gene is TRBV27, the J gene TRBJ2-7; 8 positions match TRBD2. The V and J ends lost 0 bases and 1 base, in that order; junction bases with no gene match: 8. Per germline, CDR1 MNHEY and CDR2 SMNVEV (reference sequence). The CDR3 runs to 17 residues. The CDR3 region has the DNA TGTGCCAGCAGTTTATCACGGGAGGGCCTAGTATCCTACGAGCAGTACTTC. Translating it yields CASSLSREGLVSYEQYF.

This rearrangement joins TRBV6-6 to TRBJ2-7; TRBD2 aligns across 10 bases. There are 14 residues in the CDR3. J gave up 2 bases and V 6 bases, and 4 bases lay outside the gene matches. CDR1 MNHNY and CDR2 SVGAGI come from the germline V gene (reference sequence). The CDR3 region is CASSPSGRAYEQYF. CDR3 nucleotide sequence: TGTGCCAGCAGCCCCAGCGGGAGGGCCTACGAGCAGTACTTC.

The chain is built from TRBV30 and TRBJ1-1; the D gene is possibly TRBD1 (6 bases). The CDR3 has 13 residues. In germline, CDR1 is GTSNPN, CDR2 SVGIG (reference sequence). V shed 0 bases and J shed 4 bases, with 9 bases lying between them. As DNA, the CDR3 is TGTGCCTGGAGTGTAGGACAGCTCACTGAAGCTTTCTTT. Protein product: CAWSVGQLTEAFF.

The chain recombines TRBV10-3 with TRBJ2-7; the D gene is possibly TRBD1 (6 bases). CDR1 is ENHRY and CDR2 is SYGVKD in the germline V gene. The V gene lost 6 bases and the J gene lost 2 bases, with 14 bases spanning the gap. The CDR3 covers 14 residues. In DNA form, the CDR3 reads TGTGCCATCAGGAGGACAGAAACTACCTACGAGCAGTACTTC. Protein: CAIRRTETTYEQYF.

This clone has just one count. The chain uses TRBV7-6 and TRBJ1-1, with no clear D. This CDR3 comprises 13 residues. Germline lookup yields CDR1 SGHVS and CDR2 FNYEAQ. The V gene lost 4 bases and the J gene lost 5 bases, with 11 bases spanning the gap. CDR3 coding DNA: TGTGCCAGCAGCTCCCGCATGGGGACTGAAGCTTTCTTT. Amino acid sequence: CASSSRMGTEAFF.

As concerns this clone: The sample carries other DNA sequences with the same CDR3. The chain employs TRBV18 and TRBJ2-3; D is possibly TRBD2 (5 bases). The CDR3 runs to 14 residues. V was shortened by 1 base and J by 2 bases, with 7 bases between the two germline ends. Germline V gene data show CDR1 as KGHSH and CDR2 as LQKENI. Written as DNA, the CDR3 is TGTGCCAGCTCACCACTAGCGAACACAGATACGCAGTATTTT. This sequence encodes CASSPLANTDTQYF.